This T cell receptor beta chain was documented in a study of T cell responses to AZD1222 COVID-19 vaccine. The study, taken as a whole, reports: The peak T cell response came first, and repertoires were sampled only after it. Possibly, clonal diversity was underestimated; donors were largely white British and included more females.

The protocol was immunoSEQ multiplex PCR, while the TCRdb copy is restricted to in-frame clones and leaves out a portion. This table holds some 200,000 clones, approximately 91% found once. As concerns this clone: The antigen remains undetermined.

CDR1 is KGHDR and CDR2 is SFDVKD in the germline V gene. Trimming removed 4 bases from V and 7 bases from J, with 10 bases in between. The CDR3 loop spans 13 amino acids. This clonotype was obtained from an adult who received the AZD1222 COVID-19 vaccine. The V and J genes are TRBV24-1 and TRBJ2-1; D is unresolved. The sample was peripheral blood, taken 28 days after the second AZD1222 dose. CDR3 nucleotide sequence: TGTGCCACCAGTGAGGGGTCGAGGAATGAGCAGTTCTTC. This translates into CATSEGSRNEQFF.